Listed below are T cell receptor beta chains from one sample, sequenced in a study of control samples from healthy donors and cancer patients. Generated by immunoSEQ multiplex PCR, the TCRdb table keeps only in-frame clones and is missing some. There are around 76,000 clones in the sample; around nine tenths occur only once, and roughly a tenth lies in the top ten. The sequenced sample was PBMCs. The receptor set was obtained from a woman aged 45-59 years with colorectal cancer. Both conserved end residues are part of each CDR3. Each record gives: D gene, clone size, V gene, J gene, CDR3 DNA, CDR3 protein. D genes are given only for firm matches. Some rows mark clone size as missing; the rest say once, few, many or name a class of expanded clone.

-	-	TRBV6-5	TRBJ2-5	TGTGCCAGCAGATCCACCGGGTCCCAAGAGACCCAGTACTTC	CASRSTGSQETQYF
-	-	TRBV30	TRBJ1-2	TGTGCCTGGAGCTCGATTCCCTATGGCTACACCTTC	CAWSSIPYGYTF
-	-	TRBV5-1	TRBJ2-3	TGCGCCAGCAGCTTGGGACAGGCCCCTGATACGCAGTATTTT	CASSLGQAPDTQYF
-	-	TRBV29-1	TRBJ2-5	TGCAGCGTTGAAGAGAGGCCCGGCTCATCAGAGACCCAGTACTTC	CSVEERPGSSETQYF
TRBD2	-	TRBV27	TRBJ2-1	TGTGCCAGCAGGCCGGGGACTAGGTTACATGAGCAGTTCTTC	CASRPGTRLHEQFF
-	-	TRBV5-1	TRBJ1-2	TGCGCCAGCAGCTTGGCTACGTTAGCTAACTATGGCTACACCTTC	CASSLATLANYGYTF
TRBD1	-	TRBV5-1	TRBJ1-5	TGCGCCAGCAGCTCAGGGGGGACCAATCAGCCCCAGCATTTT	CASSSGGTNQPQHF
-	-	TRBV6-2/TRBV6-3	TRBJ1-6	TGTGCCAGCAGTTACTCGTCAGGGAATTCACCCCTCCACTTT	CASSYSSGNSPLHF
-	-	TRBV3-1/TRBV3-2	TRBJ2-3	TGTGCCAGCAGCCACGCCTGGGGGGCTAGCACAGATACGCAGTATTTT	CASSHAWGASTDTQYF
TRBD1	once	TRBV7-2	TRBJ1-2	TGTGCCAGCAGCTGGGGGACAGGGACCTATGGCTACACCTTC	CASSWGTGTYGYTF
TRBD1	-	TRBV15	TRBJ1-1	TGTGCCACCAGCATCCCGCCAATTCAGACAGGGGGGTCCATGAACACTGAAGCTTTCTTT	CATSIPPIQTGGSMNTEAFF
-	few	TRBV9	TRBJ1-2	TGTGCCAGCAGCGTAGGAGGTCTTGACGGCTACACCTTC	CASSVGGLDGYTF
TRBD1	-	TRBV7-2	TRBJ1-2	TGTGCCAGCAGCTCGGGACAGACAGCTAACTATGGCTACACCTTC	CASSSGQTANYGYTF
-	-	TRBV4-3	TRBJ2-1	TGCGCCAGCAGTGAGGCGGGGCTATACAATGAGCAGTTCTTC	CASSEAGLYNEQFF
-	once	TRBV25-1	TRBJ2-4	TGTGCCAGCAGTGGTTCGGGGCTCGGGGTAGCCAAAAACATTCAGTACTTC	CASSGSGLGVAKNIQYF
-	-	TRBV2	TRBJ1-4	TGTGCCAGCAGTAAGACGGGGTTAGAAAGTGAAAAACTGTTTTTT	CASSKTGLESEKLFF
-	-	TRBV12-3/TRBV12-4	TRBJ1-2	TGTGCCAGCGGAGAGCGGGGCTATGGCTACACCTTC	CASGERGYGYTF
-	-	TRBV6-2/TRBV6-3	TRBJ1-1	TGTGCCAGCAGTTACACCCCAGGGGCTTTGAACACTGAAGCTTTCTTT	CASSYTPGALNTEAFF
-	-	TRBV15	TRBJ2-1	TGTGCCACCAGCAGAACCGGGCGGCTCAATGAGCAGTTCTTC	CATSRTGRLNEQFF
-	-	TRBV6-2/TRBV6-3	TRBJ2-3	TGTGCCAGCAGTTACTCTGTAGTACCCACAGATACGCAGTATTTT	CASSYSVVPTDTQYF
-	-	TRBV3-1/TRBV3-2	TRBJ2-2	TGTGCCAGCAGGTCACTCAACACCGGGGAGCTGTTTTTT	CASRSLNTGELFF
TRBD1	-	TRBV7-8	TRBJ2-2	TGTGCCAGCAGCTTAGGGCAGGGGGCTAGGGAGCTGTTTTTT	CASSLGQGARELFF
-	-	TRBV7-2	TRBJ1-6	TGTGCCAGCAGCTTAGAGGGCAGCGGTCCCCTCCACTTT	CASSLEGSGPLHF
-	-	TRBV15	TRBJ2-5	TGTGCCACCAGCGTCCTACAGGGTGGGGAGACCCAGTACTTC	CATSVLQGGETQYF
-	-	TRBV4-1	TRBJ1-1	TGCGCCAGCAGCCAAGGGGTGGAGGGTGAAGCTTTCTTT	CASSQGVEGEAFF
TRBD2	-	TRBV5-1	TRBJ2-1	TGCGCCAGCAGCTTGGCACCACTAGCGGGGGGGCCCCATGAGCAGTTCTTC	CASSLAPLAGGPHEQFF
TRBD1	-	TRBV9	TRBJ1-2	TGTGCCAGCAGCGTCGGGACAGGGAGCTATGGCTACACCTTC	CASSVGTGSYGYTF
-	few	TRBV4-1	TRBJ1-3	TGCGCCAGCAGCCAAGACCTCTCTGGAAACACCATATATTTT	CASSQDLSGNTIYF
-	-	TRBV30	TRBJ2-5	TGTGCCTGGAGTGCTGGGGAGACCCAGTACTTC	CAWSAGETQYF
-	few	TRBV6-1	TRBJ2-5	TGTGCCAGCAGTGAATGGCCTGGGGTCCAAGAGACCCAGTACTTC	CASSEWPGVQETQYF
TRBD1	-	TRBV2	TRBJ1-3	TGTGCCAGATCCGGGACAGGGGACGGAAACACCATATATTTT	CARSGTGDGNTIYF
TRBD2	-	TRBV6-4	TRBJ2-1	TGTGCCAGCAGATTTAGCGGGGGGTCTTATGAGCAGTTCTTC	CASRFSGGSYEQFF
-	-	TRBV7-2	TRBJ2-6	TGTGCCAGCAGCTTCGAGTCTTTGTCTGGGGCCAACGTCCTGACTTTC	CASSFESLSGANVLTF
-	-	TRBV7-2	TRBJ1-1	TGTGCCAGCAAACCGGGGGGGGGACGGAACACTGAAGCTTTCTTT	CASKPGGGRNTEAFF
-	-	TRBV6-5	TRBJ2-3	TGTGCCAGCAACCCGAGAAGCACAGATACGCAGTATTTT	CASNPRSTDTQYF
TRBD1	-	TRBV10-1	TRBJ1-6	TGCGCCAGCAGTGAGTCTACGACAGGGATGAATTCACCCCTCCACTTT	CASSESTTGMNSPLHF
TRBD1	-	TRBV4-3	TRBJ1-5	TGCGCCAGCAGCCAAGAGTGGGACAGTTTTCAGCCCCAGCATTTT	CASSQEWDSFQPQHF
-	-	TRBV7-2	TRBJ2-1	TGTGCCAGCAGCTTGGATGTGGGTTACAATGAGCAGTTCTTC	CASSLDVGYNEQFF
-	-	TRBV14	TRBJ1-1	TGTGCCAGCAGTCGTAATCCAGGGAACACTGAAGCTTTCTTT	CASSRNPGNTEAFF
TRBD2	-	TRBV4-1	TRBJ2-1	TGCGCCAGCAGCCAGGCGGTAGCGGGGATTCCCTCCTCCTACAATGAGCAGTTCTTC	CASSQAVAGIPSSYNEQFF
-	-	TRBV28	TRBJ1-3	TGTGCCACGACAAACTCTGGAAACACCATATATTTT	CATTNSGNTIYF
-	-	TRBV6-2/TRBV6-3	TRBJ2-6	TGTGCCAGCAGCCGTGCAAACTCTGGGGCCAACGTCCTGACTTTC	CASSRANSGANVLTF
-	-	TRBV7-2	TRBJ2-1	TGTGCCAGCAGCATTTCCGGGACAAGTAATGAGCAGTTCTTC	CASSISGTSNEQFF
TRBD2	-	TRBV6-2/TRBV6-3	TRBJ2-2	TGTGCCAGCAGTTACTTCGGCCTAGCGGCGGCGAACACCGGGGAGCTGTTTTTT	CASSYFGLAAANTGELFF
TRBD1	-	TRBV3-1/TRBV3-2	TRBJ2-5	TGTGCCAGCAGAAGGGGGCCCGAGACCCAGTACTTC	CASRRGPETQYF
TRBD1	once	TRBV28	TRBJ2-1	TGTGCCAGCAGTTCCGGACAGGCAACGGCTGAGCAGTTCTTC	CASSSGQATAEQFF
-	-	TRBV24-1	TRBJ2-3	TGTGCCACCGGACCCGGTCGGCCGGATACGCAGTATTTT	CATGPGRPDTQYF
TRBD1	-	TRBV7-2	TRBJ2-3	TGTGCCAGCAGCTTGACCCGGGACAGGGCAGATACGCAGTATTTT	CASSLTRDRADTQYF
-	-	TRBV14	TRBJ1-1	TGTGCCAGCAGCCCCTATCGGGGGACTGAAGCTTTCTTT	CASSPYRGTEAFF